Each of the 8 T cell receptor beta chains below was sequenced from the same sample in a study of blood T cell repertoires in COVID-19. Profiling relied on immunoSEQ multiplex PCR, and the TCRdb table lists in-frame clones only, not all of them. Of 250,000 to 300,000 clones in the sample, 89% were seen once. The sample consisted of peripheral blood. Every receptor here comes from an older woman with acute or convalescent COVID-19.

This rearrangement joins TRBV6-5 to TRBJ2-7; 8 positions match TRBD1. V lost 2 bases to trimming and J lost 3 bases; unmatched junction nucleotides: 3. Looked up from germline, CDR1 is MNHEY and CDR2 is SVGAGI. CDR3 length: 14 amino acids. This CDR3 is CASSYGQGFYEQYF. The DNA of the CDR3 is TGTGCCAGCAGTTACGGACAGGGTTTCTACGAGCAGTACTTC.

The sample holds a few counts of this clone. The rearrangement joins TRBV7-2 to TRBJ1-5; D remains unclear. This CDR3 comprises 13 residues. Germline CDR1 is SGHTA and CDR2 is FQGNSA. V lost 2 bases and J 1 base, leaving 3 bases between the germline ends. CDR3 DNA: TGTGCCAGCAGCTTACAGAGCAATCAGCCCCAGCATTTT. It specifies CASSLQSNQPQHF.

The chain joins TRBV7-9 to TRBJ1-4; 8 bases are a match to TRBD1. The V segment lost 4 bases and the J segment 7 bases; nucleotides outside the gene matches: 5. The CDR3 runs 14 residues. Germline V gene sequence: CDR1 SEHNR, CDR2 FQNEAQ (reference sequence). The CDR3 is CASSWTGLGEKLFF. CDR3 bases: TGTGCCAGCAGCTGGACAGGGTTGGGTGAAAAACTGTTTTTT.

For the CDR3, the DNA is TGTGCCAGCAGTTACTCCGTGACAGAGAACACCGGGGAGCTGTTTTTT. This encodes CASSYSVTENTGELFF. The rearrangement links TRBV6-2 or TRBV6-3 to TRBJ2-2; D might be TRBD1 (5 bases). The CDR3 length is 16 residues. The V end was cut by 0 bases, the J end by 1 base, with 9 bases between. Germline loops: CDR1 MNHEY, CDR2 SVGEGT.

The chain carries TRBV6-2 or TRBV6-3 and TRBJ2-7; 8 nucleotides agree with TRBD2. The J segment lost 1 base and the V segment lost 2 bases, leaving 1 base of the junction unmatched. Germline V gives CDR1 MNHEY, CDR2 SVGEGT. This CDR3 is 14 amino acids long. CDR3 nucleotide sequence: TGTGCCAGCAGTTACGGACTAGCATCCTACGAGCAGTACTTC. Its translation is CASSYGLASYEQYF.

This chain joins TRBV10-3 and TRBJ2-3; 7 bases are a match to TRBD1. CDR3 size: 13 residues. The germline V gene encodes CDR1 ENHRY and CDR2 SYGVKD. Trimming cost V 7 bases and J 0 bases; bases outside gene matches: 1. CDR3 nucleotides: TGTGCCATCAACAGGGGTAGCACAGATACGCAGTATTTT. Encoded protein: CAINRGSTDTQYF.

The CDR3 DNA follows: TGTGCCACCGAGGGGACAGACAATCAGCCCCAGCATTTT. It codes for CATEGTDNQPQHF. The J gene is TRBJ1-5, the V gene TRBV24-1, with 7 bases matching TRBD1. In germline, CDR1 is KGHDR, CDR2 SFDVKD. This CDR3 comprises 13 residues. Unmatched junction bases numbered 4, after V lost 9 bases and J lost 3 bases.

Written as DNA, the CDR3 is TGTGCCAGCAGCCCTTATAGGGGTGAGCAGTTCTTC. Protein product: CASSPYRGEQFF. The rearrangement links TRBV3-1 (or the pseudogene TRBV3-2) to TRBJ2-1; tentative D call: TRBD1 (5 bases). The V gene's germline CDR1 is LGHDT and CDR2 YNNKEL (reference sequence). The CDR3 is 12 amino acids. With 4 bases removed from V and 9 bases from J, the gap between germline ends came to 10 bases.